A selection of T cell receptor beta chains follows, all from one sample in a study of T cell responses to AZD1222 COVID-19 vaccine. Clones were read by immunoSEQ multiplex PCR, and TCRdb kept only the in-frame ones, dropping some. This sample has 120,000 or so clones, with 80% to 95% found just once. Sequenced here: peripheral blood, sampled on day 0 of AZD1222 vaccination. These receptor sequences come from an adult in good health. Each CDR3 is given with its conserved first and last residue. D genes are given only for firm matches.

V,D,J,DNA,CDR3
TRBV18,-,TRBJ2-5,TGTGCCAGCTCACAAGGGACTGGAGAGACCCAGTACTTC,CASSQGTGETQYF
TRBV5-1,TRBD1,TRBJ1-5,TGCGCCAGCAGACCCCAACCGGGACAGGGGAATCAGCCCCAGCATTTT,CASRPQPGQGNQPQHF
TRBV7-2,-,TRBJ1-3,TGTGCCAGCAGCTTAGTCGGGAAGGGCCACTCTGGAAACACCATATATTTT,CASSLVGKGHSGNTIYF
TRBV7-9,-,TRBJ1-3,TGTGCCAGCAGCTTAGCGCGACACGGGTCTGGAAACACCATATATTTT,CASSLARHGSGNTIYF
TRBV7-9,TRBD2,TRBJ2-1,TGTGCCAGCAGCGTACTAGCGGGAAGACACAATGAGCAGTTCTTC,CASSVLAGRHNEQFF
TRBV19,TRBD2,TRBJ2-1,TGTGCCAGTAGTAGGCAAGGGACTAGCGGACCCTACAATGAGCAGTTCTTC,CASSRQGTSGPYNEQFF
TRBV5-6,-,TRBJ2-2,TGTGCCAGCAGCTGGAAGGGTAGCAGGGGAACCGGGGAGCTGTTTTTT,CASSWKGSRGTGELFF
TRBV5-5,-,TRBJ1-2,TGTGCCAGCAGCGCAGAGGTTTATGGCTACACCTTC,CASSAEVYGYTF
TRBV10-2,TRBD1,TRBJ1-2,TGCGCCACCTTAGAGGGACAGGAGATTTATGGCTACACCTTC,CATLEGQEIYGYTF
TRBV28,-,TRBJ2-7,TGTGCCAGCAGTTTTCCAGGGGGGCCCTACGAGCAGTACTTC,CASSFPGGPYEQYF
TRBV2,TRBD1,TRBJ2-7,TGTGCCAGCAAAGACAGGGGGCGACTATATGAGCAGTACTTC,CASKDRGRLYEQYF